The rows below give T cell receptor beta chains drawn from one sample of a study of T cells in localized non-small cell lung cancer. Method: immunoSEQ multiplex PCR; TCRdb's copy keeps in-frame clones and lacks some. Seen here are 37,000 or so clones, over 70% observed once, and the top ten hold 2.5% to 3.5%. Here the sequenced sample was peripheral blood, taken before any cancer treatment. Receptors originate from a woman between 40 and 69 years old with stage I lung adenocarcinoma. The CDR3 runs from the conserved cysteine through the conserved F or W. D genes are given only for firm matches. A clone size is listed for some rows: how often the clone was seen (once, few, many), or a class if it is expanded.

>NA|NA|TRBJ2-7|TRBV13
TGTGCCAGCAGCCTTGGGGGGAGCTCCTACGAGCAGTACTTC
CASSLGGSSYEQYF
>once|NA|TRBJ1-5|TRBV6-5
TGTGCCAGCAGTGTCGCCTGGGTTCAGCCCCAGCATTTT
CASSVAWVQPQHF
>NA|NA|TRBJ1-2|TRBV28
TGTGCCAGCTTCCCCATAGATGATTCTAACTATGGCTACACCTTC
CASFPIDDSNYGYTF
>NA|NA|TRBJ2-7|TRBV28
TGTGCCAGCAGTAACCGGGGCCCTTACGAGCAGTACTTC
CASSNRGPYEQYF
>once|NA|TRBJ2-7|TRBV5-1
TGCGCCAGCAGCCCAGGTCGCGAGCAGTACTTC
CASSPGREQYF
>few|NA|TRBJ2-5|TRBV28
TGTGCCAACAACCCCCTCCGAGAGACCCAGTACTTC
CANNPLRETQYF
>NA|TRBD1|TRBJ2-7|TRBV6-5
TGTGCCAGCAGTTACTCGACAGGGTTCACCTACGAGCAGTACTTC
CASSYSTGFTYEQYF
>NA|TRBD1|TRBJ1-1|TRBV28
TGTGCCAGCAGTTCGGGACAGGAGCCAAGTGAAGCTTTCTTT
CASSSGQEPSEAFF
>once|NA|TRBJ2-5|TRBV15
TGTGCCACCAGCGTGGGCGCGGGGAGCCAAGAGACCCAGTACTTC
CATSVGAGSQETQYF
>NA|NA|TRBJ2-1|TRBV6-5
TGTGCCAGCAGTTCAATCCAGAGCAGTGAGCAGTTCTTC
CASSSIQSSEQFF
>NA|TRBD1|TRBJ2-1|TRBV29-1
TGCAGCGTCCAAAAGGTGGACAGGGTTGATGAGCAGTTCTTC
CSVQKVDRVDEQFF
>NA|TRBD2|TRBJ2-5|TRBV18
TGTGCCAGCTCACCACGGCTAGCGGGAGAGGGAGAGACCCAGTACTTC
CASSPRLAGEGETQYF
>once|NA|TRBJ2-5|TRBV4-2
TGTGCCAGCAGCCAAGGACGGGAAGAGACTCAGTACTTC
CASSQGREETQYF
>NA|NA|TRBJ2-3|TRBV5-1
TGCGCCAGCAGCTTAGGGGCTAGCCCTAGCACAGATACGCAGTATTTT
CASSLGASPSTDTQYF
>NA|NA|TRBJ1-2|TRBV28
TGTGCCAGCAGTTTGAATCAGGGGCTGTCCTATGGCTACACCTTC
CASSLNQGLSYGYTF
>NA|NA|TRBJ1-1|TRBV5-6
TGTGCCAGCACTGCACAACCCGGGGTTGTGGCTTTCTTT
CASTAQPGVVAFF
>NA|NA|TRBJ1-2|TRBV30
TGTGCCTGGAGTGTCGACAGCTATGGCTACACCTTC
CAWSVDSYGYTF
>NA|TRBD2|TRBJ2-2|TRBV18
TGTGCCAGCTCCGCCCGGGTAGCGGGAGGCAACACCGGGGAGCTGTTTTTT
CASSARVAGGNTGELFF
>NA|NA|TRBJ2-2|TRBV7-6
TGTGCCAGCAGCTTGGCGTGGAACACCGGGGAGCTGTTTTTT
CASSLAWNTGELFF
>NA|TRBD2|TRBJ2-3|TRBV5-4
TGTGCCAGCAGCTTGGGGACTAGCGGGAGGAGGGTCACAGATACGCAGTATTTT
CASSLGTSGRRVTDTQYF
>few|NA|TRBJ2-5|TRBV21-1
TGTGCCAGCAGCAGTCACCGGGACAGGGGAAATGGGCACCAAGAGACCCAGTACTTC
CASSSHRDRGNGHQETQYF
>NA|NA|TRBJ2-7|TRBV7-9
TGTGCCAGCAGCTTAGGCGCGGGTAGTTCCTACGAGCAGTACTTC
CASSLGAGSSYEQYF
>NA|NA|TRBJ1-1|TRBV28
TGTGCCAGCAGTTTGCCAGGTTCCATGAACACTGAAGCTTTCTTT
CASSLPGSMNTEAFF
>NA|TRBD1|TRBJ2-5|TRBV28
TGTGCCAGCAGCCAGGGGGCCGGAGGAGAGACCCAGTACTTC
CASSQGAGGETQYF
>NA|NA|TRBJ2-2|TRBV7-2
TGTGCCAGCAGCCGGACTTACGCGAACACCGGGGAGCTGTTTTTT
CASSRTYANTGELFF
>NA|TRBD2|TRBJ2-5|TRBV6-5
TGTGCCAGCAGTACCGTAGCGGGAAGGGAGACCCAGTACTTC
CASSTVAGRETQYF
>NA|NA|TRBJ1-4|TRBV18
TGTGCCAGCTCACCGCGAGCCGCAACTAATGAAAAACTGTTTTTT
CASSPRAATNEKLFF
>NA|TRBD2|TRBJ2-5|TRBV18
TGTGCCAGCTCACCCCGGCGGGAGGCAAACTCGAAAGAGACCCAGTACTTC
CASSPRREANSKETQYF
>NA|TRBD2|TRBJ2-1|TRBV7-2
TGTGCCAGCACCCTACCGGGGACTAGCGGGAGATTTGAGCAGTTCTTC
CASTLPGTSGRFEQFF
>once|TRBD2|TRBJ2-1|TRBV28
TGTGCCAGCAGCTCCGGGACTAGCGGGACCTACAATGAGCAGTTCTTC
CASSSGTSGTYNEQFF
>NA|NA|TRBJ2-7|TRBV6-6
TGTGCCAGCAGCCTCGGGACTGGCGAGCAGTACTTC
CASSLGTGEQYF
>NA|NA|TRBJ1-2|TRBV7-6
TGTGCCAGCAGCCCGGACGGGGTGTGGGGCTACACCTTC
CASSPDGVWGYTF
>NA|NA|TRBJ2-3|TRBV7-8
TGTGCCAGCAGCCCGCTCCGGGGCACAGATACGCAGTATTTT
CASSPLRGTDTQYF
>NA|TRBD1|TRBJ1-1|TRBV29-1
TGCAGCGTTGAGGAACAGGGGCGTACTGAAGCTTTCTTT
CSVEEQGRTEAFF
>NA|NA|TRBJ1-4|TRBV15
TGTGCCACCAGCAGAGATCTGGGAGATGAAAAACTGTTTTTT
CATSRDLGDEKLFF
>NA|TRBD1|TRBJ2-1|TRBV19
TGTGCCAGTAGTATTCCCCAATCCTGGGACAGGGTAATCGATGAGCAGTTCTTC
CASSIPQSWDRVIDEQFF
>NA|TRBD1|TRBJ1-4|TRBV6-1
TGTGCCAGCAGTGACGATGACAGGGGGTATCGGGAAAAACTGTTTTTT
CASSDDDRGYREKLFF
>NA|NA|TRBJ2-1|TRBV9
TGTGCCAGCAGCGTAGGTAGTGCTTCGGGCTCTAATGAGCAGTTCTTC
CASSVGSASGSNEQFF
>NA|NA|TRBJ2-7|TRBV7-2
TGTGCCAGCAGCTTAGGGCTAGCGTACTCCTACGAGCAGTACTTC
CASSLGLAYSYEQYF
>NA|NA|TRBJ1-5|TRBV18
TGTGCCAGCTCACCGGGGGGGGCCAATCAGCCCCAGCATTTT
CASSPGGANQPQHF
>NA|TRBD2|TRBJ2-5|TRBV6-6
TGTGCCAGCAGTCGACTAGCGGGAGGGGAGACCCAGTACTTC
CASSRLAGGETQYF
>NA|NA|TRBJ2-2|TRBV5-1
TGCGCCAGCAGCTCGACAGGAGTCTCGAACACCGGGGAGCTGTTTTTT
CASSSTGVSNTGELFF
>NA|TRBD1|TRBJ1-5|TRBV4-1
TGCGCCAGCAGCCAAGAACCCGGCAGGGGGAGCAATCAGCCCCAGCATTTT
CASSQEPGRGSNQPQHF
>NA|TRBD1|TRBJ1-2|TRBV5-1
TGCGCCAGCAGCTTGGGCGCAGGGGGAACATATGGCTACACCTTC
CASSLGAGGTYGYTF
>few|TRBD2|TRBJ2-7|TRBV7-7
TGTGCTAGCAGCCGCGGGGGCGGGAGGGCAGGGGAGCAGTACTTC
CASSRGGGRAGEQYF
>NA|NA|TRBJ2-1|TRBV28
TGTGCCAGCAGTCCAGGGACTCATTACAATGAGCAGTTCTTC
CASSPGTHYNEQFF
>few|NA|TRBJ2-3|TRBV2
TGTGCCAGCAGTGAGTTAGGGGGGGCCATCACAGATACGCAGTATTTT
CASSELGGAITDTQYF
>few|NA|TRBJ1-5|TRBV7-9
TGTGCCAGCAGCGGTGGGACGGACAATCAGCCCCAGCATTTT
CASSGGTDNQPQHF
>NA|TRBD1|TRBJ2-7|TRBV5-4
TGTGCCAGCAGCTTGATGCAGGGGGCAGGCTACGAGCAGTACTTC
CASSLMQGAGYEQYF
>NA|TRBD1|TRBJ2-2|TRBV7-9
TGTGCCAGCAGCTCCCGAGGGACAGGGGATACCGGGGAGCTGTTTTTT
CASSSRGTGDTGELFF
>NA|NA|TRBJ1-2|TRBV28
TGTGCCAGCAGTCCCCAGACAAACTATGGCTACACCTTC
CASSPQTNYGYTF
>NA|NA|TRBJ2-7|TRBV18
TGTGCCAGCTCACCCCCCGGCCCCGGAGCAGGCGAGCAGTACTTC
CASSPPGPGAGEQYF
>NA|TRBD1|TRBJ1-4|TRBV19
TGTGCCAGTAGTATATGGACAGGCGCTAATGAAAAACTGTTTTTT
CASSIWTGANEKLFF
>NA|NA|TRBJ2-6|TRBV2
TGTGCCAGCAACCCCCTTAGCTCTGGGGCCAACGTCCTGACTTTC
CASNPLSSGANVLTF
>NA|TRBD1|TRBJ1-1|TRBV6-1
TGTGCCAGCAACCCAAGTCCAGGGGGGACTGAAGCTTTCTTT
CASNPSPGGTEAFF